This T cell receptor beta chain was obtained from a study of blood T cell repertoires in COVID-19. Clones were sequenced by immunoSEQ multiplex PCR, and TCRdb holds only the in-frame ones, with some missing. The top ten clones hold approximately 1.4% of a sample with 200,000 to 300,000 clones, around 88% of them seen once. There are a few counts of this clone. Trimming removed 3 bases at V and 7 bases at J, with 10 bases between. Germline assignment: CDR1 MDHEN and CDR2 SYDVKM. The CDR3 is 12 residues long. The rearrangement uses TRBV28 and TRBJ2-7; D call uncertain. Input material: peripheral blood. The receptor was derived from a man of 80 years or more with acute or convalescent COVID-19. The CDR3 protein is CASSLLRREQYF. In nucleotides, the CDR3 is TGTGCCAGCAGTTTGCTACGCCGGGAGCAGTACTTC.